The 10 T cell receptor beta chains given below trace back to one sample, sequenced in a study of T cells after yellow fever vaccination. TCRdb recomputed calls from the 5' RACE reads with MiXCR, one row per CDR3 protein. Of just under 600,000 distinct CDR3 sequences in the sample, less than 15% were seen once. This sample comprised PBMCs, obtained on the day of the yellow fever booster vaccination. These receptors originate from a man aged 25 to 40 who received the YFV17D yellow fever vaccine.

This clonotype turned up a few times. The chain combines TRBV20-1 with TRBJ1-6; 7 bases match TRBD1. The V gene's germline CDR1 is DFQATT and CDR2 SNEGSKA (reference sequence). Trimming at V came to 2 bases and at J to 9 bases, leaving 4 bases not matched to a gene. This CDR3 has 13 residues. The CDR3 DNA sequence: TGCAGTGCTAGACAGGGGGAGATTTCACCCCTCCACTTT. It translates to CSARQGEISPLHF.

This clonotype turned up a few times. Written as DNA, the CDR3 is TGTGCCAGCAGTTTCCAGGGAGTGGCCTACGAGCAGTACTTC. It is translated as CASSFQGVAYEQYF. V usage is TRBV12-3 or TRBV12-4 and J usage is TRBJ2-7, with D perhaps given as TRBD1 or TRBD2 (5 bases each). V was clipped by 3 bases and J by 2 bases, with 11 bases between them. This CDR3 is 14 amino acids long.

V and J are TRBV7-2 and TRBJ2-1, with no clear D. The CDR3 consists of 12 residues. The germline gives CDR1 SGHTA, CDR2 FQGNSA. The V end lost 7 bases, the J end lost 5 bases, and 9 bases lay between the germline ends. CDR3 sequence: CASNNPNNEQFF. CDR3 DNA: TGTGCCAGCAACAACCCGAACAATGAGCAGTTCTTC.

This chain links TRBV15 with TRBJ2-1; the D is unclear. The germline gives CDR1 LNHNV, CDR2 YYDKDF (reference sequence). The CDR3 sequence is 12 residues long. The germline V and J ends were trimmed by 3 bases and 5 bases, with 5 bases remaining between them. The CDR3 DNA reads TGTGCCACCAGCAGGAGAGACAATGAGCAGTTCTTC. It codes for CATSRRDNEQFF.

This chain joins TRBV20-1 and TRBJ1-2; 7 bases line up with TRBD1. This CDR3 has 17 residues. The germline V gene encodes CDR1 DFQATT and CDR2 SNEGSKA (reference sequence). Losses at the gene ends were 3 bases for V and 3 bases for J; bases not matched to a gene: 16. CDR3 DNA: TGCAGTGCTAGCCCAGGGGGTGCTCTCTCTTCGGACTATGGCTACACCTTC. This codes for CSASPGGALSSDYGYTF.

This clonotype was observed a few times. The chain couples TRBV11-3 to TRBJ2-5; 10 bases match TRBD2. The ends lost 5 bases at V and 0 bases at J; junction bases unmatched: 3. The CDR3 consists of 15 residues. The germline CDR1 and CDR2 sequences are SGHNT and YENEEA. Here the CDR3 reads CASSPGTSDQETQYF. The CDR3 nucleotides are TGTGCCAGCAGCCCAGGGACTAGCGACCAAGAGACCCAGTACTTC.

The V gene is TRBV19, the J gene TRBJ2-1; TRBD2 aligns across 11 bases. The CDR3 extends over 16 amino acids. V shed 3 bases, J shed 10 bases, and the junction held 11 bases outside the gene matches. CDR1 is LNHDA and CDR2 is SQIVND in the germline V gene (reference sequence). The CDR3: CASSIITSGSFNEQFF. The CDR3 DNA is TGTGCCAGTAGTATCATCACTAGCGGGAGTTTTAACGAGCAGTTCTTC.

The rearrangement links TRBV20-1 to TRBJ2-1; D is perhaps TRBD2 (6 bases). V lost 3 bases, J lost 9 bases, and 15 bases lay in between. CDR1 is DFQATT, CDR2 SNEGSKA, per germline (reference sequence). This CDR3 comprises 13 residues. CDR3 sequence: CSASWGELVEQFF. In DNA, the CDR3 is TGCAGTGCTAGTTGGGGGGAGTTGGTTGAGCAGTTCTTC.

This clonotype showed up just a few times. The CDR3 nucleotides are TGTGCCAGCTCACCACCCGCGCAGACCAACACCGGGGAGCTGTTTTTT. Its protein product is CASSPPAQTNTGELFF. The chain recombines TRBV18 with TRBJ2-2, with D unresolved. Trimming took off 0 bases at V and 2 bases at J, with 10 bases between the two ends. Germline-derived CDR1 and CDR2 are KGHSH and LQKENI. The CDR3 spans 16 residues.

This clonotype was counted only a few times. The chain has TRBV20-1 and TRBJ2-5; perhaps TRBD1 as D (6 bases). V was cut by 2 bases and J by 1 base, with 17 bases left in between. The germline V gene encodes CDR1 DFQATT and CDR2 SNEGSKA (reference sequence). The CDR3 runs to 16 residues. The CDR3 is CSARPATGKGQETQYF. The CDR3 DNA is TGCAGTGCTAGACCTGCTACAGGGAAGGGCCAAGAGACCCAGTACTTC.